This T cell receptor beta chain was sequenced for a study of CD8 T cells in Susac syndrome (dated by TCRdb to about 2019). Concerning the study at large: Whether CD8+ T cell activation and differentiation in Susac syndrome was antigen driven was tested using repertoire sequencing. The clonality of the CD8+ T cell repertoire was compared across 12 healthy donors, around 14 Susac syndrome patients and 15 multiple sclerosis patients.

To note about this clonotype: Its recognized antigen is unknown. Per-base quality was not reported, and no clone a single base away is much larger than it.

Clipping removes 1 base from V and 2 bases from J, with 3 as the unmatched junction base count. CDR1 and CDR2 (SGHTA, FQGNSA) derive from the germline V gene. Including cysteine and phenylalanine, the CDR3 has 15 amino acids. The read is trimmed to its CDR3 DNA, 45 bases read in frame from base 1. Peripheral blood CD8+ and CD4+ T cells from healthy donors, Susac syndrome patients and multiple sclerosis patients were profiled by high-throughput TCR beta sequencing. The multiple sclerosis controls were treatment-naive patients whose relapsing-remitting disease, either stable or active, fulfilled the revised McDonald criteria. CD8+ TEMRA cells were enriched by FACS, while bulk CD8+ and CD4+ T cells were purified by magnetic negative isolation. Blood was drawn into EDTA tubes, processed within 24 hours, and PBMCs were isolated by density gradient centrifugation. PBMCs intended for TCR sequencing were cryopreserved in liquid nitrogen and were subsequently thawed in a 37 degrees C water bath. Purity of sorted or isolated CD4+, CD8+ and CD8+ TEMRA cells was at least 90%.

RNA was extracted with the RNeasy kit and 0.5 to 1 ug was reverse transcribed using random hexamers. The immunoSEQ multiplex PCR assay, covering 54 Vbeta and 13 Jbeta segments, was used to amplify TCR beta CDR3 regions. Bias from PCR amplification was corrected by using a synthetic template baseline for primer optimization and for computational correction. In the paper's pipeline: Reads were annotated to V, D and J genes per IMGT and analyzed with immunoSEQ Analyzer, keeping only productive sequences. To calculate clonality, Shannon entropy was normalized by log2 of the number of productive unique sequences and then subtracted from one. For each patient and control, public and private clones were evaluated within the 100 most prevalent clones. Clones were defined as Susac-specific if absent from the healthy and MS cohorts, from approximately 1,100 published viral clones and from other ImmuneACCESS disease sequences. TCRdb handled the public reads itself, with Q25 trimming in fastp and clone calling in MiXCR, and kept productive beta chains. When rows share a CDR3 protein, they turn into one entry using the most common DNA and genes. The V and J calls and clone size come from TCRdb's table, not from the authors' own analysis. This sample lists about 150,000 distinct CDR3 sequences; approximately 93% were detected once. About 0.21% of the sample is in the top ten clones.

What the authors observed across the whole study: The TCR sequencing and HLA analysis was acknowledged to have included a relatively small number of individuals.

Sequences were obtained from CD8+ T cells from PBMCs. This receptor was identified in a human donor with multiple sclerosis. The chain uses TRBV7-2 and TRBJ2-3, with 7 bases matching TRBD1. The bases are TGTGCCAGCAGCTTAGAGGGGGCCGTCACAGATACGCAGTATTTT. Its translation is CASSLEGAVTDTQYF.